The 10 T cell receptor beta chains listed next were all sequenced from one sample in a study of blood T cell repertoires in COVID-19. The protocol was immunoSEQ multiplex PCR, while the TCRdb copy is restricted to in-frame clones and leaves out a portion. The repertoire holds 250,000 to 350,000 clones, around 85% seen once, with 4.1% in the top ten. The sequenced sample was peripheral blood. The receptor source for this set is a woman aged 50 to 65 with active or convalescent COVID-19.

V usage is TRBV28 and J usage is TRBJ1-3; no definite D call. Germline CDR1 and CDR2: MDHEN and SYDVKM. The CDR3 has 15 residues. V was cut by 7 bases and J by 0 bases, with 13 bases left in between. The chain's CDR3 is CASTPPRGSGNTIYF. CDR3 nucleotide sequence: TGTGCCAGCACCCCCCCTCGGGGCTCTGGAAACACCATATATTTT. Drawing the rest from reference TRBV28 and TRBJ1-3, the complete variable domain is DVKVTQSSRYLVKRTGEKVFLECVQDMDHENMFWYRQDPGLGLRLIYFSYDVKMKEKGDIPEGYSVSREKKERFSLILESASTNQTSMYLCASTPPRGSGNTIYFGEGSWLTVV.

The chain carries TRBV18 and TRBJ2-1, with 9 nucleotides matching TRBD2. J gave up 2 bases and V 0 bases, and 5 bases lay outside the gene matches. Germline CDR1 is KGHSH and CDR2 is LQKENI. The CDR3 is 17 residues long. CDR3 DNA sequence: TGTGCCAGCTCACCACCGAAGAGACTAGCGGCCTACAATGAGCAGTTCTTC. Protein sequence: CASSPPKRLAAYNEQFF.

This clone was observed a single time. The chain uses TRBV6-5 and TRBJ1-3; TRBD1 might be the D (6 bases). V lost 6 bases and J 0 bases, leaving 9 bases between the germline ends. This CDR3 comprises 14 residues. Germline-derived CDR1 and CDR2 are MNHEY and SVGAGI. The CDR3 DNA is TGTGCCAGCAGCGGACAGCGCTCTGGAAACACCATATATTTT. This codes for CASSGQRSGNTIYF.

The CDR3 DNA reads TGTGTCGGGCGGTCAGCGGGAGGGCGAGATACGCAGTATTTT. Translated, it gives CVGRSAGGRDTQYF. The V gene is TRBV6-5, the J gene TRBJ2-3, with TRBD2 matching over 10 bases. Germline lookup yields CDR1 MNHEY and CDR2 SVGAGI. This CDR3 has 14 amino acids.

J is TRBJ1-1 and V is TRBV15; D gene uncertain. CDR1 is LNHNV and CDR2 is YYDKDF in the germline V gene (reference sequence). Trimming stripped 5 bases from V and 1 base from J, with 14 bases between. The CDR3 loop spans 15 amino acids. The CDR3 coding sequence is TGTGCCACCAGCTTTCCGGGTCGGGGGAACACTGAAGCTTTCTTT. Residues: CATSFPGRGNTEAFF.

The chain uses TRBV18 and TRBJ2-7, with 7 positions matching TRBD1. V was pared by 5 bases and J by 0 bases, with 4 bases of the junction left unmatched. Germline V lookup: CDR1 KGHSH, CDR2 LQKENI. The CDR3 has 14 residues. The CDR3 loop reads CASSTDRVSYEQYF. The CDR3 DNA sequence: TGTGCCAGCTCAACAGACAGGGTCTCCTACGAGCAGTACTTC.

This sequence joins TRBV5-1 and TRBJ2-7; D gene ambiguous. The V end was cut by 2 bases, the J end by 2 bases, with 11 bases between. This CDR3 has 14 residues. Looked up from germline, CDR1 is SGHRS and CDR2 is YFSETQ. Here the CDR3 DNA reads TGCGCCAGCAGCTTAGGCCAGGATGCCTACGAGCAGTACTTC. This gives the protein CASSLGQDAYEQYF.

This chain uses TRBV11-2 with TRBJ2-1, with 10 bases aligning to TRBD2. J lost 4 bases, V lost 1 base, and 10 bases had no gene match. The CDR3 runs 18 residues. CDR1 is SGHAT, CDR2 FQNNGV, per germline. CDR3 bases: TGTGCCAGCAGCTTAGGGTCTCGGGGACTAGCGAGTTACAATGAGCAGTTCTTC. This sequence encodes CASSLGSRGLASYNEQFF.

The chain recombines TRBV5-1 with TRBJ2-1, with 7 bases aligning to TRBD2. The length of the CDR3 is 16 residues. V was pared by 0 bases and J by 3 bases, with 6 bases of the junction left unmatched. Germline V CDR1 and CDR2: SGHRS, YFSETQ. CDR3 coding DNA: TGCGCCAGCAGCTTGGTTACTAGCGCCAACTACAATGAGCAGTTCTTC. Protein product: CASSLVTSANYNEQFF.

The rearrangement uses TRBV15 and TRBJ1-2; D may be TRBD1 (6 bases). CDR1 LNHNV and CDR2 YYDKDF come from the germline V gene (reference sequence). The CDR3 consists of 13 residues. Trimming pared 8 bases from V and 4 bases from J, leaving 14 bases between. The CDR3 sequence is CATGQSGGYGYTF. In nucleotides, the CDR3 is TGTGCCACCGGACAGTCAGGAGGCTATGGCTACACCTTC.